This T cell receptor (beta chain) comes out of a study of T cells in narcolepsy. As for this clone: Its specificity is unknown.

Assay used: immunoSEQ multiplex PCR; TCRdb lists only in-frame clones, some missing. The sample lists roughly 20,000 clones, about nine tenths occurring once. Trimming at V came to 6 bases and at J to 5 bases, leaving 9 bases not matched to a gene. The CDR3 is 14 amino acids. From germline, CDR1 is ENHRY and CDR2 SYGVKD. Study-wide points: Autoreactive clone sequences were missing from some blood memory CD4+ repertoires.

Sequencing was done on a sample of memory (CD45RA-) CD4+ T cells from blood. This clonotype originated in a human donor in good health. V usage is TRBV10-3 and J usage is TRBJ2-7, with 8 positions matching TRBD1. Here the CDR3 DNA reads TGTGCCATCAGGAAGACAGGGGATGACGACGAGCAGTACTTC. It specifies CAIRKTGDDDEQYF.